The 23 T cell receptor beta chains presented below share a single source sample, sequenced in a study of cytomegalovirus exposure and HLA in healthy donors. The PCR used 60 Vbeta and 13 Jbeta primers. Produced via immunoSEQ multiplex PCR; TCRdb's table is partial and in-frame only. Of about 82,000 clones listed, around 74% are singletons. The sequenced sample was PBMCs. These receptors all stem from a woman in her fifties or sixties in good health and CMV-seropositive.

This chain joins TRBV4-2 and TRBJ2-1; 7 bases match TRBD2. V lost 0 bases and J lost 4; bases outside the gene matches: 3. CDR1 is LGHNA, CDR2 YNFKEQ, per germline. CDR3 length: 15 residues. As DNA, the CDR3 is TGTGCCAGCAGCCAAGACCCTAGCGGATACAATGAGCAGTTCTTC. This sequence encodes CASSQDPSGYNEQFF.

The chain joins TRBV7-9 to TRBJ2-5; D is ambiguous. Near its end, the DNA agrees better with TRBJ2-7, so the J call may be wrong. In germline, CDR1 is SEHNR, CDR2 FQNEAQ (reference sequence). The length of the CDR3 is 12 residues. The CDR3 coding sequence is TGTGCCAGCAGCTTAGTAGGAGACGAGCAGTACTTC. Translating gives CASSLVGDEQYF.

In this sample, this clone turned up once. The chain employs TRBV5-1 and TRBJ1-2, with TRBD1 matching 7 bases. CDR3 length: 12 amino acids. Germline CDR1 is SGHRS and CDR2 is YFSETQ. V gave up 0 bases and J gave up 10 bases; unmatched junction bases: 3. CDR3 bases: TGCGCCAGCAGCTTGGCCGGGACAGCCTACACCTTC. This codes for CASSLAGTAYTF.

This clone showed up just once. The DNA for the CDR3 is TGTGCCACCAGCAGCAGACAGGTCCACACAGATACGCAGTATTTT. Protein product: CATSSRQVHTDTQYF. V and J are TRBV15 and TRBJ2-3; possible D gene TRBD1, 6 bases. CDR3 length equals 15 residues. CDR1 LNHNV and CDR2 YYDKDF come from the germline V gene (reference sequence). The ends were cut back, 3 bases at V and 2 bases at J, with 12 bases in the middle.

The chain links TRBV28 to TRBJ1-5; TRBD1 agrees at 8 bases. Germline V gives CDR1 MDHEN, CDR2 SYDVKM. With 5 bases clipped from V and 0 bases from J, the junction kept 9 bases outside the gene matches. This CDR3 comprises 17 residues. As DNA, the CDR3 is TGTGCCAGCAGTCACCAGGGGGCTGTGGATAGCAATCAGCCCCAGCATTTT. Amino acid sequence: CASSHQGAVDSNQPQHF.

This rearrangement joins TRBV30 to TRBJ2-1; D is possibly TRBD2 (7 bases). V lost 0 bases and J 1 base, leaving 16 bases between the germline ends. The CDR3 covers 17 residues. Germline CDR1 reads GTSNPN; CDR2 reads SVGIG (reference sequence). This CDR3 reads CAWSVGFGGRSYNEQFF. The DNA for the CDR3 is TGTGCCTGGAGTGTGGGGTTCGGGGGGCGATCCTACAATGAGCAGTTCTTC.

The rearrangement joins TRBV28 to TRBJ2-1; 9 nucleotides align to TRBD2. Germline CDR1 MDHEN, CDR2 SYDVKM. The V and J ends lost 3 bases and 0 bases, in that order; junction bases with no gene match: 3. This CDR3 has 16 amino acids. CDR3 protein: CASSFSGRSSYNEQFF. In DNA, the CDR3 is TGTGCCAGCAGTTTTAGCGGGAGAAGCTCCTACAATGAGCAGTTCTTC.

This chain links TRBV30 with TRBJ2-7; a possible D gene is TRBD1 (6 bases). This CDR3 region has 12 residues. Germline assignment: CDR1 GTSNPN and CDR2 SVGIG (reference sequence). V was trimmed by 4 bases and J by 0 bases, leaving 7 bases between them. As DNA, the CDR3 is TGTGCCTGGAACAGGGACTCCTACGAGCAGTACTTC. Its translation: CAWNRDSYEQYF.

Written as DNA, the CDR3 is TGTGCCAGCAGCCCACAGGGGGGGGAGACCCAGTACTTC. Its protein is CASSPQGGETQYF. The chain employs TRBV5-4 and TRBJ2-5; possible D gene TRBD1, 8 bases. Trimming took 4 bases from V and 5 from J, leaving 12 bases between them. Germline V gives CDR1 SGHNT, CDR2 YYREEE (reference sequence). This CDR3 has 13 residues.

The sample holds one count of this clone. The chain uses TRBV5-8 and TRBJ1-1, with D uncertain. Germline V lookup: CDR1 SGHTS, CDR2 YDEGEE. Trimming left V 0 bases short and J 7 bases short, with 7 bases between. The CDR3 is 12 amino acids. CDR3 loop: CASSLVRVEAFF. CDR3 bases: TGTGCCAGCAGCTTGGTGAGGGTTGAAGCTTTCTTT. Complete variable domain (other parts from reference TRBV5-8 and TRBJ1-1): EAGVTQSPTHLIKTRGQQATLRCSPISGHTSVYWYQQALGLGLQFLLWYDEGEERNRGNFPPRFSGRQFPNYSSELNVNALELEDSALYLCASSLVRVEAFFGQGTRLTVV.

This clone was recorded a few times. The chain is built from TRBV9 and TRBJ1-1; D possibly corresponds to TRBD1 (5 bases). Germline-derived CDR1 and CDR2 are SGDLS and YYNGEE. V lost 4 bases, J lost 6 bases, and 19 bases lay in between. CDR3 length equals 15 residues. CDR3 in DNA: TGTGCCAGCAGCAAAAGGTTCGGGGGAAGCGCTGAAGCTTTCTTT. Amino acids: CASSKRFGGSAEAFF.

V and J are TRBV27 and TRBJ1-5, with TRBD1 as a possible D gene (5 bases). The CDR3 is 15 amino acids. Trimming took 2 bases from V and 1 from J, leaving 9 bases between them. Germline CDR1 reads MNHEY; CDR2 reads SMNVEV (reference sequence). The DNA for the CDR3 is TGTGCCAGCAGTTTAGGAGGGGCGAGCAATCAGCCCCAGCATTTT. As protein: CASSLGGASNQPQHF.

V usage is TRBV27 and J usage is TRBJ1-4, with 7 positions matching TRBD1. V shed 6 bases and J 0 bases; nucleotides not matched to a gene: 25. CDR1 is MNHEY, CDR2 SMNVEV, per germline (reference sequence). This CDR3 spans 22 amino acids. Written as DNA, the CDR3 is TGTGCCAGCAGCCCCTCGACAGGGCCGCCTTGGGCCGCATACGCAACTAATGAAAAACTGTTTTTT. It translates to CASSPSTGPPWAAYATNEKLFF.

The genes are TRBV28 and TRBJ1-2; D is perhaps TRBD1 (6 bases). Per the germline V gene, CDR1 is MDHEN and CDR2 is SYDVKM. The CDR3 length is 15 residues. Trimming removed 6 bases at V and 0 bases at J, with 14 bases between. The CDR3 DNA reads TGTGCCAGCAGCCGTGGACAGTTTTCTAACTATGGCTACACCTTC. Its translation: CASSRGQFSNYGYTF.

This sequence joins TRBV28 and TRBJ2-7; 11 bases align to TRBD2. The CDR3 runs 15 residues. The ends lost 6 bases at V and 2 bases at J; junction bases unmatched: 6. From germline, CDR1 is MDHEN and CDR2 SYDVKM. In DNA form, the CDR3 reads TGTGCCAGCAGCACAACTAGCGGGAGCACCTACGAGCAGTACTTC. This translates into CASSTTSGSTYEQYF.

The CDR3 coding sequence is TGTGCCAGCAGCTTGGGGCTAGCGGGAAGCACAGATACGCAGTATTTT. This codes for CASSLGLAGSTDTQYF. The chain employs TRBV5-4 and TRBJ2-3; 9 bases map to TRBD2. Trimming cost V 0 bases and J 0 bases; bases outside gene matches: 2. The V gene's germline CDR1 is SGHNT and CDR2 YYREEE (reference sequence). The CDR3 covers 16 residues.

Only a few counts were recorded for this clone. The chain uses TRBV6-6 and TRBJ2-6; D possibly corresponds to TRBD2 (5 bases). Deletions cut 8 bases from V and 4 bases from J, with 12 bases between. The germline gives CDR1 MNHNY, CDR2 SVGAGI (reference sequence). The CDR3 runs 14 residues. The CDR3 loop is CASAEGDGANVLTF. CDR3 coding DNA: TGTGCCAGCGCCGAGGGTGACGGGGCCAACGTCCTGACTTTC.

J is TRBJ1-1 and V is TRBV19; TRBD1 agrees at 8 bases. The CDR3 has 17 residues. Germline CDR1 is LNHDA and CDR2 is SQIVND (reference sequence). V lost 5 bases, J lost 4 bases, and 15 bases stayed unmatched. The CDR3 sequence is CASSPSLDRVYVTEAFF. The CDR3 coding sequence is TGTGCCAGTAGTCCCTCTCTGGACAGGGTTTATGTCACTGAAGCTTTCTTT.

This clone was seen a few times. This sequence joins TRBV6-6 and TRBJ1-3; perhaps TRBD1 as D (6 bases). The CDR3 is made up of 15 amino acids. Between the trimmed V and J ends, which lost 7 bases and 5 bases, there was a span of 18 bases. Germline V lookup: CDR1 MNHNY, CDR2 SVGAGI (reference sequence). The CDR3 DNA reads TGTGCCAGCACCCTACAGGACAGTTTCAGAAACACCATATATTTT. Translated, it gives CASTLQDSFRNTIYF.

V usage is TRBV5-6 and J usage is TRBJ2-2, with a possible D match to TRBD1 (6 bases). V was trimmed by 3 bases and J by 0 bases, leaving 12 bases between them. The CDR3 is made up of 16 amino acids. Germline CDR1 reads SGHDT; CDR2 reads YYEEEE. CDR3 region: CASSSWRTANTGELFF. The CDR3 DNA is TGTGCCAGCAGCTCATGGAGGACAGCGAACACCGGGGAGCTGTTTTTT.

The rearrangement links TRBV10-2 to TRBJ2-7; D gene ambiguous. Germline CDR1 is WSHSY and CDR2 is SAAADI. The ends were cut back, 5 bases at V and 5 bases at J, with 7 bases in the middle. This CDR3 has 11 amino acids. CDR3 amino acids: CASSFTNEQYF. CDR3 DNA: TGCGCCAGCAGTTTTACTAACGAGCAGTACTTC.

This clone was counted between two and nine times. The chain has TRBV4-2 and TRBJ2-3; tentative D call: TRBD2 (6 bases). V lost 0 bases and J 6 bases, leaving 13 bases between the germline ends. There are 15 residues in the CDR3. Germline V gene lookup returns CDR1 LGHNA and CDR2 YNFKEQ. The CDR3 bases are TGTGCCAGCAGCCAAGATGAGCGGGCAATGGATACGCAGTATTTT. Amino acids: CASSQDERAMDTQYF.

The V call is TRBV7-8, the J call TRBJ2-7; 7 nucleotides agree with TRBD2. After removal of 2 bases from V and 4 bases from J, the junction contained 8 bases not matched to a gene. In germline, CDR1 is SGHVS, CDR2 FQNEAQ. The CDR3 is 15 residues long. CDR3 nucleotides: TGTGCCAGCAGCTTACGTCCAGCGGGGTTTTACGAGCAGTACTTC. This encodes CASSLRPAGFYEQYF.